The present T cell receptor (beta chain) was sequenced within a study of blood T cell repertoires in COVID-19. Only in-frame clones appear in the TCRdb table, and some are missing; sequencing was by immunoSEQ multiplex PCR. Of about 190,000 clones listed, roughly 82% were seen once; the top ten hold about 5.5%. The CDR3 is 14 amino acids. Germline V gene sequence: CDR1 KGHSH, CDR2 LQKENI. Trimming took off 2 bases at V and 4 bases at J, with 9 bases between the two ends. This clone has more than one count but fewer than ten. At the DNA level, this CDR3 is encoded by other sequences in the same sample as well.

The V gene is TRBV18, the J gene TRBJ1-3, with unresolved D. Sequencing was done on a sample of PBMCs or T cells enriched from blood (not recorded which). This TCR was sampled from a woman aged 55-69 years with acute COVID-19. The CDR3: CASSPEGSGNTIYF. The CDR3 bases are TGTGCCAGCTCACCAGAGGGATCGGGAAACACCATATATTTT. The full variable domain, its missing parts supplied by reference TRBV18 and TRBJ1-3, is NAGVMQNPRHLVRRRGQEARLRCSPMKGHSHVYWYRQLPEEGLKFMVYLQKENIIDESGMPKERFSAEFPKEGPSILRIQQVVRGDSAAYFCASSPEGSGNTIYFGEGSWLTVV.